These T cell receptor beta chains were read from a single sample in a study of identical twins. TCRdb used MiXCR to reprocess the 5' RACE reads, holding one entry per CDR3 protein. The data show around 230,000 distinct CDR3 sequences, over 8% seen once. Sequenced input: memory (CD45RO+) T cells sorted from blood. The receptors were gathered from a woman aged 18-29 years in good health. CDR3s include the opening cysteine and the closing phenylalanine or tryptophan. D genes are given only for firm matches. The size field is filled for only some rows; it gives once, few, many or a size class.

TRBV20-1,TRBJ2-5,many,TRBD2,CSARDTLAGEETQYF,TGCAGTGCTAGAGATACGTTAGCGGGGGAGGAGACCCAGTACTTC
TRBV5-1,TRBJ1-6,few,NA,CASSLKDSPLHF,TGCGCCAGCAGCTTGAAGGATTCACCCCTCCACTTT
TRBV23-1,TRBJ2-1,NA,TRBD2,CASNGTSGNEQFF,TGCGCCAGCAACGGGACTAGCGGCAATGAGCAGTTCTTC
TRBV20-1,TRBJ2-7,few,TRBD2,CSVARPSGGYEQYF,TGCAGTGTCGCACGGCCTAGCGGAGGCTACGAGCAGTACTTC
TRBV7-9,TRBJ2-5,NA,NA,CASINTGTQYF,TGTGCCAGCATCAATACGGGGACCCAGTACTTC
TRBV10-1,TRBJ1-1,NA,TRBD1,CASSTRQGGSTEAFF,TGCGCCAGCAGTACAAGACAGGGAGGAAGCACTGAAGCTTTCTTT
TRBV27,TRBJ2-7,few,TRBD1,CASSNPGQGAYEQYF,TGTGCCAGCAGTAACCCGGGACAGGGAGCCTACGAGCAGTACTTC
TRBV7-2,TRBJ1-1,NA,NA,CASSYRAAGGEAFF,TGTGCCAGCAGCTATAGGGCGGCGGGGGGAGAGGCTTTCTTT
TRBV3-1,TRBJ2-7,NA,NA,CASSQNSLSGQYF,TGTGCCAGCAGCCAAAACAGTTTATCCGGGCAGTACTTC
TRBV7-2,TRBJ1-2,few,NA,CASSLVSGREGYTF,TGTGCCAGCAGCTTAGTATCGGGCCGGGAAGGCTACACCTTC
TRBV12-3/TRBV12-4,TRBJ1-6,many,NA,CASSPNRDSPLHF,TGTGCCAGCAGTCCGAACAGGGATTCACCCCTCCACTTT
TRBV4-3,TRBJ2-1,few,TRBD2,CASSPQARLAGKNEQFF,TGCGCCAGCAGCCCGCAAGCCCGACTAGCGGGGAAAAATGAGCAGTTCTTC
TRBV12-3/TRBV12-4,TRBJ2-2,many,TRBD1,CASSSADRVVGELFF,TGTGCCAGCAGTTCGGCGGACAGGGTGGTCGGGGAGCTGTTTTTT
TRBV27,TRBJ2-1,many,TRBD2,CASSVSGTNNEQFF,TGTGCCAGCAGTGTGAGCGGGACCAACAATGAGCAGTTCTTC
TRBV7-9,TRBJ2-1,NA,TRBD2,CASSRLAGIDNEQFF,TGTGCCAGCAGCAGACTAGCGGGGATAGACAATGAGCAGTTCTTC
TRBV20-1,TRBJ2-3,NA,TRBD2,CSAARLAGGRDTQYF,TGCAGTGCGGCGAGACTAGCGGGGGGGCGTGATACGCAGTATTTT
TRBV14,TRBJ2-1,NA,NA,CASSQDGWYNEQFF,TGTGCCAGCAGCCAAGATGGGTGGTACAATGAGCAGTTCTTC
TRBV5-6,TRBJ2-2,NA,NA,CASSLASFTGELFF,TGTGCCAGCAGCTTGGCCAGCTTCACCGGGGAGCTGTTTTTT
TRBV9,TRBJ2-1,NA,TRBD1,CASSGTGGYNEQFF,TGTGCCAGCAGCGGAACAGGGGGCTACAATGAGCAGTTCTTC
TRBV20-1,TRBJ2-2,many,NA,CSARDGGRATGELFF,TGCAGTGCTAGAGACGGAGGCAGGGCTACCGGGGAGCTGTTTTTT
TRBV4-1,TRBJ2-1,many,NA,CASSQPFRTGSYNEQFF,TGCGCCAGCAGCCAGCCCTTCAGGACGGGCTCCTACAATGAGCAGTTCTTC
TRBV12-5,TRBJ2-3,many,NA,CASGLVENTQYF,TGTGCTAGTGGTTTGGTTGAAAATACGCAGTATTTT
TRBV10-3,TRBJ2-1,many,NA,CAISESRDIPYNEQFF,TGTGCCATCAGTGAGAGCCGGGACATTCCCTACAATGAGCAGTTCTTC
TRBV4-1,TRBJ2-1,many,NA,CASSQVDMGFSYNEQFF,TGCGCCAGCAGCCAAGTGGATATGGGGTTCTCCTACAATGAGCAGTTCTTC
TRBV3-1,TRBJ2-1,many,NA,CASSQGWGEGGGEQFF,TGTGCCAGCAGCCAAGGATGGGGGGAGGGGGGTGGTGAGCAGTTCTTC
TRBV30,TRBJ2-7,NA,NA,CAWSGFSYEQYF,TGTGCCTGGAGTGGATTTAGTTACGAGCAGTACTTC
TRBV9,TRBJ2-2,NA,NA,CASNEGGADTGELFF,TGTGCCAGCAACGAAGGGGGGGCCGACACCGGGGAGCTGTTTTTT
TRBV20-1,TRBJ2-7,NA,NA,CSASGRGEQYF,TGCAGTGCTTCGGGGCGGGGAGAGCAGTACTTC
TRBV20-1,TRBJ2-2,NA,NA,CSARERAAGELFF,TGCAGTGCTAGAGAGCGCGCCGCCGGGGAGCTGTTTTTT
TRBV11-2,TRBJ1-1,few,NA,CASSQQGMTEAFF,TGTGCCAGCAGCCAGCAGGGTATGACTGAAGCTTTCTTT
TRBV20-1,TRBJ2-5,few,TRBD1,CSLDRGETQYF,TGCAGTCTAGACAGGGGAGAGACCCAGTACTTC
TRBV7-6,TRBJ2-5,NA,NA,CASSHRPPGLNQETQYF,TGTGCCAGCAGCCACCGACCTCCCGGACTGAACCAAGAGACCCAGTACTTC
TRBV20-1,TRBJ2-3,few,NA,CSVRGRGIDTQYF,TGCAGTGTCCGGGGCCGAGGCATAGATACGCAGTATTTT